This T cell receptor (beta chain) was sequenced for a study of T cell responses to AZD1222 COVID-19 vaccine. Germline CDR1 is MNHEY and CDR2 is SMNVEV (reference sequence). The CDR3 is made up of 14 amino acids. The germline V and J ends were trimmed by 5 bases and 8 bases, with 18 bases remaining between them. Profiling relied on immunoSEQ multiplex PCR, and the TCRdb table lists in-frame clones only, not all of them. Of under 150,000 clones in the sample, 80% to 90% are singletons; the top ten hold about 27%. This sample comprised peripheral blood, obtained 28 days after the second AZD1222 dose. The chain carries TRBV27 and TRBJ1-2, with TRBD1 as a possible D gene (5 bases). The clonotype originates from an adult who received the AZD1222 COVID-19 vaccine. CDR3 sequence reads: CASSLSGIMGGYTF. The CDR3 coding sequence is TGTGCCAGCAGTCTCTCAGGGATAATGGGAGGCTACACCTTC.